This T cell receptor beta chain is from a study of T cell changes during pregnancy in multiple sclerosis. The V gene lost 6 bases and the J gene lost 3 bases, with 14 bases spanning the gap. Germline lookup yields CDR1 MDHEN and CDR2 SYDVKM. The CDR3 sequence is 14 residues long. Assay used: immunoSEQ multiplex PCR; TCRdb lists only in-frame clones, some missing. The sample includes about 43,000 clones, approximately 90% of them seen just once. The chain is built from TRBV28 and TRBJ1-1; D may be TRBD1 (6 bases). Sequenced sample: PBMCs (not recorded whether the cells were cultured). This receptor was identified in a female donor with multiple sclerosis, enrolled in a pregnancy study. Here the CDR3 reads CASREGGTDTEAFF. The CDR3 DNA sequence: TGTGCCAGCAGGGAAGGGGGGACGGACACTGAAGCTTTCTTT.